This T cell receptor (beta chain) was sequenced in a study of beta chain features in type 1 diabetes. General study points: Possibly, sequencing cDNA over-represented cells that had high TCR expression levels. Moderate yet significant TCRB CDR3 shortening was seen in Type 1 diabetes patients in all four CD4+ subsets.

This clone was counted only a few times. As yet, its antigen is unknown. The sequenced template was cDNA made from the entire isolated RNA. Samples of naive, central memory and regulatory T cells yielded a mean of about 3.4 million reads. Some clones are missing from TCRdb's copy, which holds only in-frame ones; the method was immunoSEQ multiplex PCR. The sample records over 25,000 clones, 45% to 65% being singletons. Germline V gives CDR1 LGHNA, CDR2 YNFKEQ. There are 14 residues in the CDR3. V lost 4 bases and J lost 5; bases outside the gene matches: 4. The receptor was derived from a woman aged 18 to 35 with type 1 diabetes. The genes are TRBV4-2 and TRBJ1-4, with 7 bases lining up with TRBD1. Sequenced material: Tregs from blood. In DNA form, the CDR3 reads TGTGCCAGCAGCCTTACAGGGGTAAATGAAAAACTGTTTTTT. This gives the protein CASSLTGVNEKLFF.